The T cell receptor beta chain described here comes from a study of blood T cell repertoires in COVID-19. Study as a whole: Italy, Spain and the United States were the sources of the convalescent and acute COVID-19 samples.

The V and J ends lost 6 bases and 3 bases, in that order; junction bases with no gene match: 7. There are 15 residues in the CDR3. The germline CDR1 and CDR2 sequences are MNHEY and SVGAGI. Methods used by the authors: Reference gene primers were amplified, and this amplification served to estimate nucleated cell counts. Data came from immunoSEQ multiplex PCR; TCRdb stores just in-frame clones and leaves some out. V and J calls and clone size are those listed in that table; D and trimming were worked out from the DNA. The data hold over 45,000 clones, with over 80% observed a single time. The chain has TRBV6-5 and TRBJ1-1; 10 bases agree with TRBD1. The clonotype comes from a human donor in a cohort sampled during active COVID-19. Sequencing was performed on peripheral blood. CDR3 sequence (DNA): TGTGCCAGCAGCGCGAGGACAGGGGGGGACACTGAAGCTTTCTTT. Its protein is CASSARTGGDTEAFF.